This is a list of T cell receptor beta chains from one sample in a study of OX40 agonist ivuxolimab in advanced cancers. The table came from immunoSEQ multiplex PCR; TCRdb's copy has only in-frame clones and leaves some out. The sample has 90,000 to 95,000 clones, approximately 80% seen once. The sequences come from CD4+ or CD8+ T cells sorted from blood, collected in a trial of the OX40 agonist ivuxolimab. Receptors originate from an adult with an advanced solid tumor such as melanoma, head and neck, liver or kidney cancer. CDR3s include the opening cysteine and the closing phenylalanine or tryptophan. A D gene is named only where the DNA matches it firmly. Size is omitted from some rows. Given values are once, few, many or a class for expanded clones.

clone_size: .; j_call: TRBJ1-6; d_call: TRBD1; cdr3_length: 16; v_call: TRBV28; cdr3_aa: CASSFPGQGLRAALHF; cdr3_nt: TGTGCCAGCAGTTTCCCGGGACAGGGGCTCCGGGCGGCCCTCCACTTT
clone_size: few; j_call: TRBJ1-5; d_call: .; cdr3_length: 14; v_call: TRBV7-2; cdr3_aa: CASSSLSVNQPQHF; cdr3_nt: TGTGCCAGCAGCTCCCTCTCGGTCAATCAGCCCCAGCATTTT
clone_size: .; j_call: TRBJ2-6; d_call: .; cdr3_length: 15; v_call: TRBV7-3; cdr3_aa: CASSTGFSGANVLTF; cdr3_nt: TGTGCCAGCAGCACAGGGTTCTCTGGGGCCAACGTCCTGACTTTC
clone_size: once; j_call: TRBJ1-2; d_call: .; cdr3_length: 16; v_call: TRBV7-9; cdr3_aa: CASNLDDSQGVSGYTF; cdr3_nt: TGTGCCAGCAACTTAGACGATTCACAGGGAGTATCTGGCTACACCTTC
clone_size: .; j_call: TRBJ1-1; d_call: TRBD1; cdr3_length: 17; v_call: TRBV19; cdr3_aa: CASSLAGGASRGTEAFF; cdr3_nt: TGTGCCAGTAGTCTGGCAGGGGGAGCTAGCAGGGGGACTGAAGCTTTCTTT
clone_size: .; j_call: TRBJ1-6; d_call: .; cdr3_length: 13; v_call: TRBV5-8; cdr3_aa: CASSRREYSPLHF; cdr3_nt: TGTGCCAGCAGCCGGCGGGAATACTCACCCCTCCACTTT
clone_size: .; j_call: TRBJ2-1; d_call: .; cdr3_length: 16; v_call: TRBV6-6; cdr3_aa: CASSPSLRGYYNEQFF; cdr3_nt: TGTGCCAGCAGCCCCTCCTTGCGGGGCTATTACAATGAGCAGTTCTTC
clone_size: once; j_call: TRBJ1-6; d_call: .; cdr3_length: 16; v_call: TRBV10-3; cdr3_aa: CAISAQASSYNSPLHF; cdr3_nt: TGTGCCATCAGTGCACAGGCCAGCTCCTATAATTCACCCCTCCACTTT
clone_size: once; j_call: TRBJ2-6; d_call: .; cdr3_length: 16; v_call: TRBV4-3; cdr3_aa: CASSRPEVSGANVLTF; cdr3_nt: TGCGCCAGCAGCCGGCCCGAAGTCTCTGGGGCCAACGTCCTGACTTTC
clone_size: many; j_call: TRBJ2-7; d_call: TRBD1; cdr3_length: 14; v_call: TRBV10-3; cdr3_aa: CAIRETGISYEQYF; cdr3_nt: TGTGCCATCAGGGAGACAGGGATCTCCTACGAGCAGTACTTC
clone_size: .; j_call: TRBJ2-7; d_call: .; cdr3_length: 14; v_call: TRBV4-3; cdr3_aa: CASSQVPGPYEQYF; cdr3_nt: TGCGCCAGCAGCCAAGTTCCGGGGCCCTACGAGCAGTACTTC
clone_size: few; j_call: TRBJ1-6; d_call: .; cdr3_length: 18; v_call: TRBV19; cdr3_aa: CASSIRSSSGWYNSPLHF; cdr3_nt: TGTGCCAGTAGTATTCGGTCTTCGTCGGGTTGGTATAATTCACCCCTCCACTTT
clone_size: .; j_call: TRBJ2-1; d_call: .; cdr3_length: 13; v_call: TRBV7-3; cdr3_aa: CASSYDTYNEQFF; cdr3_nt: TGTGCCAGCAGCTATGACACTTACAATGAGCAGTTCTTC
clone_size: .; j_call: TRBJ1-6; d_call: TRBD1; cdr3_length: 16; v_call: TRBV18; cdr3_aa: CASSPYDRGFNSPLHF; cdr3_nt: TGTGCCAGCTCACCCTACGACAGGGGGTTTAATTCACCCCTCCACTTT
clone_size: .; j_call: TRBJ1-3; d_call: .; cdr3_length: 16; v_call: TRBV7-9; cdr3_aa: CASSLVTGSSGNTIYF; cdr3_nt: TGTGCCAGCAGCTTAGTAACAGGGAGCTCTGGAAACACCATATATTTT
clone_size: .; j_call: TRBJ1-2; d_call: .; cdr3_length: 14; v_call: TRBV6-1; cdr3_aa: CASSEASGNYGYTF; cdr3_nt: TGTGCCAGCAGTGAAGCGTCAGGGAACTATGGCTACACCTTC
clone_size: .; j_call: TRBJ1-6; d_call: .; cdr3_length: 15; v_call: TRBV6-5; cdr3_aa: CASSYSRGENSPLHF; cdr3_nt: TGTGCCAGCAGTTACTCGCGGGGCGAGAATTCACCCCTCCACTTT
clone_size: .; j_call: TRBJ1-1; d_call: .; cdr3_length: 15; v_call: TRBV7-8; cdr3_aa: CASSPPGGARYEAFF; cdr3_nt: TGTGCCAGCAGCCCCCCGGGGGGGGCGAGGTATGAAGCTTTCTTT
clone_size: .; j_call: TRBJ2-3; d_call: TRBD1; cdr3_length: 15; v_call: TRBV11-1; cdr3_aa: CASSLGDRGADTQYF; cdr3_nt: TGTGCCAGCAGCTTAGGGGACAGGGGCGCCGATACGCAGTATTTT
clone_size: .; j_call: TRBJ1-1; d_call: .; cdr3_length: 13; v_call: TRBV7-9; cdr3_aa: CASSHFPNTEAFF; cdr3_nt: TGTGCCAGCAGCCATTTTCCTAACACTGAAGCTTTCTTT
clone_size: .; j_call: TRBJ2-4; d_call: .; cdr3_length: 15; v_call: TRBV5-4; cdr3_aa: CASSTMAGRRNIQYF; cdr3_nt: TGTGCCAGCAGCACAATGGCGGGACGGAGAAACATTCAGTACTTC
clone_size: .; j_call: TRBJ1-3; d_call: .; cdr3_length: 15; v_call: TRBV28; cdr3_aa: CASSLEVSPGNTIYF; cdr3_nt: TGTGCCAGCAGTTTAGAAGTTTCTCCTGGAAACACCATATATTTT
clone_size: .; j_call: TRBJ2-5; d_call: .; cdr3_length: 14; v_call: TRBV18; cdr3_aa: CASSPRRLEETQYF; cdr3_nt: TGTGCCAGCTCACCACGGCGGCTAGAAGAGACCCAGTACTTC
clone_size: .; j_call: TRBJ1-1; d_call: TRBD1; cdr3_length: 13; v_call: TRBV2; cdr3_aa: CASSADRATEAFF; cdr3_nt: TGTGCCAGCAGCGCGGACAGGGCCACTGAAGCTTTCTTT
clone_size: .; j_call: TRBJ2-7; d_call: .; cdr3_length: 14; v_call: TRBV2; cdr3_aa: CASRGTVSSYEQYF; cdr3_nt: TGTGCCAGCAGGGGGACGGTGAGCTCCTACGAGCAGTACTTC
clone_size: .; j_call: TRBJ1-3; d_call: TRBD1; cdr3_length: 15; v_call: TRBV16; cdr3_aa: CASSQPGQGRNTIYF; cdr3_nt: TGTGCCAGCAGCCAGCCGGGACAGGGGCGAAACACCATATATTTT
clone_size: .; j_call: TRBJ2-1; d_call: .; cdr3_length: 15; v_call: TRBV5-4; cdr3_aa: CASSLEAGAHNEQFF; cdr3_nt: TGTGCCAGCAGCTTGGAGGCGGGGGCCCACAATGAGCAGTTCTTC
clone_size: few; j_call: TRBJ1-1; d_call: TRBD1; cdr3_length: 15; v_call: TRBV7-2; cdr3_aa: CASSPGQATSTEAFF; cdr3_nt: TGTGCCAGCAGCCCAGGACAGGCCACGAGCACTGAAGCTTTCTTT
clone_size: .; j_call: TRBJ1-5; d_call: .; cdr3_length: 17; v_call: TRBV28; cdr3_aa: CASSTAGTLYSNQPQHF; cdr3_nt: TGTGCCAGCAGTACTGCCGGGACCCTATATAGCAATCAGCCCCAGCATTTT
clone_size: .; j_call: TRBJ1-1; d_call: TRBD1; cdr3_length: 14; v_call: TRBV7-2; cdr3_aa: CASRMTGRELEAFF; cdr3_nt: TGTGCCAGCAGGATGACAGGGAGGGAATTAGAAGCTTTCTTT
clone_size: many; j_call: TRBJ2-7; d_call: .; cdr3_length: 16; v_call: TRBV7-2; cdr3_aa: CASSSPPRTTGYEQYF; cdr3_nt: TGTGCCAGCAGCTCGCCCCCCCGGACTACGGGGTACGAGCAGTACTTC
clone_size: .; j_call: TRBJ2-6; d_call: .; cdr3_length: 14; v_call: TRBV29-1; cdr3_aa: CSVDPGAGANVLTF; cdr3_nt: TGCAGCGTTGACCCAGGGGCCGGGGCCAACGTCCTGACTTTC
clone_size: .; j_call: TRBJ2-3; d_call: .; cdr3_length: 16; v_call: TRBV12-5; cdr3_aa: CASGSTGALSTDTQYF; cdr3_nt: TGTGCTAGTGGTTCGACGGGGGCCCTTAGCACAGATACGCAGTATTTT
clone_size: few; j_call: TRBJ1-4; d_call: .; cdr3_length: 15; v_call: TRBV6-1; cdr3_aa: CASSGSHRGGEKLFF; cdr3_nt: TGTGCCAGCAGTGGGTCCCACCGGGGGGGAGAAAAACTGTTTTTT
clone_size: .; j_call: TRBJ1-4; d_call: .; cdr3_length: 16; v_call: TRBV4-1; cdr3_aa: CASSQVAGGGNEKLFF; cdr3_nt: TGCGCCAGCAGCCAAGTGGCTGGTGGGGGTAATGAAAAACTGTTTTTT
clone_size: .; j_call: TRBJ1-1; d_call: .; cdr3_length: 11; v_call: TRBV20-1; cdr3_aa: CSASPYTEAFF; cdr3_nt: TGCAGTGCTAGTCCGTACACTGAAGCTTTCTTT
clone_size: .; j_call: TRBJ1-4; d_call: .; cdr3_length: 15; v_call: TRBV5-5; cdr3_aa: CASSRQDATNEKLFF; cdr3_nt: TGTGCCAGCAGCCGACAGGATGCAACTAATGAAAAACTGTTTTTT
clone_size: .; j_call: TRBJ1-3; d_call: .; cdr3_length: 16; v_call: TRBV15; cdr3_aa: CATSRDPGSSGNTIYF; cdr3_nt: TGTGCCACCAGCAGAGACCCCGGATCCTCTGGAAACACCATATATTTT
clone_size: .; j_call: TRBJ2-1; d_call: TRBD1; cdr3_length: 13; v_call: TRBV19; cdr3_aa: CASGRDRGHEQFF; cdr3_nt: TGTGCCAGTGGCCGGGACAGGGGCCATGAGCAGTTCTTC
clone_size: .; j_call: TRBJ2-3; d_call: .; cdr3_length: 15; v_call: TRBV5-1; cdr3_aa: CASRQQGSSTDTQYF; cdr3_nt: TGCGCCAGCAGACAACAGGGCTCTAGCACAGATACGCAGTATTTT